One and the same sample provided the 31 T cell receptor beta chains below, sequenced in a study of cytomegalovirus exposure and HLA in healthy donors. Primers: 60 Vbeta forward and 13 Jbeta reverse. Profiling relied on immunoSEQ multiplex PCR, and the TCRdb table lists in-frame clones only, not all of them. The data show about 140,000 clones, with 75% to 80% seen just once and 4% to 6% held by the top ten. Source material: PBMCs. These TCRs come from a woman aged 50 to 60 in good health and CMV-seronegative.

The rearrangement joins TRBV7-3 to TRBJ2-2, with D possibly being TRBD2 (6 bases). The CDR3 extends over 13 amino acids. Looked up from germline, CDR1 is SGHTA and CDR2 is FQGTGA. Trimming removed 5 bases at V and 6 bases at J, with 10 bases between. DNA for the CDR3: TGTGCCAGCAGCAACCGCGGGGCCGGGGAGCTGTTTTTT. Amino acids: CASSNRGAGELFF. Variable domain in full (rest from reference TRBV7-3 and TRBJ2-2): GAGVSQTPSNKVTEKGKYVELRCDPISGHTALYWYRQSLGQGPEFLIYFQGTGAADDSGLPNDRFFAVRPEGSVSTLKIQRTERGDSAVYLCASSNRGAGELFFGEGSRLTVL.

The chain has TRBV10-3 and TRBJ1-5, with D unclear. Trimming stripped 4 bases from V and 5 bases from J, with 12 bases between. The CDR3 loop spans 14 amino acids. Germline assignment: CDR1 ENHRY and CDR2 SYGVKD. The CDR3 DNA is TGTGCCATCAGTGGGACCGGGGAGTATCAGCCCCAGCATTTT. Translated, it gives CAISGTGEYQPQHF.

The chain has TRBV4-1 and TRBJ2-2; 10 positions match TRBD1. The V segment lost 1 base and the J segment 6 bases; nucleotides outside the gene matches: 8. Germline V gene lookup returns CDR1 MGHRA and CDR2 YSYEKL. The CDR3 sequence is 17 residues long. In DNA, the CDR3 is TGCGCCAGCAGCCAAGGAAGGGGACAGGGGATATCCGGGGAGCTGTTTTTT. Its protein product is CASSQGRGQGISGELFF.

This sequence joins TRBV10-3 and TRBJ2-2, with 9 bases fitting TRBD1. Germline values: CDR1 ENHRY, CDR2 SYGVKD. V shed 10 bases, J shed 10 bases, and the junction held 13 bases outside the gene matches. The CDR3 loop spans 14 amino acids. CDR3 sequence: CATLLGQGWEELFF. CDR3 coding DNA: TGTGCCACCCTACTCGGACAGGGGTGGGAGGAGCTGTTTTTT.

This clone has more than one count but fewer than ten. The V gene is TRBV7-2, the J gene TRBJ2-1, with D unclear. The V end was cut by 5 bases, the J end by 3 bases, with 5 bases between. CDR3 length equals 12 residues. Germline assignment: CDR1 SGHTA and CDR2 FQGNSA. CDR3 nucleotides: TGTGCCAGCAGCGTTTACTACAATGAGCAGTTCTTC. It encodes CASSVYYNEQFF.

This chain links TRBV5-4 with TRBJ2-1; 7 bases are shared with TRBD1. The germline CDR1 and CDR2 sequences are SGHNT and YYREEE (reference sequence). Trimming took 4 bases from V and 5 from J; bases not matched to a gene: 12. The CDR3 covers 16 residues. CDR3 nucleotide sequence: TGTGCCAGCAGCCTCAGAGGGGGCAGCTTAAACAATGAGCAGTTCTTC. Protein product: CASSLRGGSLNNEQFF.

The chain links TRBV2 to TRBJ1-6; 7 bases are shared with TRBD1. The V gene end was trimmed by 7 bases and the J gene end by 14 bases; junction bases not matched to a gene: 11. Per the germline V gene, CDR1 is SNHLY and CDR2 is FYNNEI. The CDR3 contains 13 residues. This CDR3 reads CASTGGGQAALHF. The CDR3 DNA reads as TGTGCCAGCACCGGAGGCGGACAGGCCGCCCTCCACTTT.

This clone occurred many times. The chain employs TRBV7-2 and TRBJ2-7; the match to TRBD2 covers 11 bases. J gave up 3 bases and V 5 bases, and 9 bases lay outside the gene matches. There are 16 residues in the CDR3. The germline CDR1 and CDR2 sequences are SGHTA and FQGNSA. DNA of the CDR3: TGTGCCAGCAGCCCAGGGACTAGCGGACCTATCTACGAGCAGTACTTC. This sequence encodes CASSPGTSGPIYEQYF.

This clone was observed a handful of times. The J gene is TRBJ2-5, the V gene TRBV27; 11 bases match TRBD1. J lost 4 bases, V lost 5 bases, and 3 bases had no gene match. The CDR3 consists of 14 residues. The V gene's germline CDR1 is MNHEY and CDR2 SMNVEV (reference sequence). CDR3 in amino acids: CASSLGTGGETQYF. DNA of the CDR3: TGTGCCAGCAGTCTAGGGACAGGGGGAGAGACCCAGTACTTC.

This clone has just a few counts. This chain links TRBV7-9 with TRBJ1-6, with 9 bases lining up with TRBD1. V was pared by 5 bases and J by 10 bases, with 6 bases of the junction left unmatched. Germline loops: CDR1 SEHNR, CDR2 FQNEAQ (reference sequence). The CDR3 totals 14 residues. The CDR3 is CASSPYRGQSPLHF. The CDR3 DNA sequence: TGTGCCAGCAGCCCTTACAGGGGGCAATCACCCCTCCACTTT.

The chain employs TRBV14 and TRBJ2-5; 7 bases align to TRBD2. This CDR3 comprises 16 residues. Per germline, CDR1 SGHDN and CDR2 FVKESK. V lost 4 bases, J lost 5 bases, and 13 bases stayed unmatched. CDR3 DNA sequence: TGTGCCAGCAGCCTACCCAGCGGGATAGGAATCGAGACCCAGTACTTC. Translated, it gives CASSLPSGIGIETQYF.

The chain combines TRBV6-5 with TRBJ2-2; 7 bases map to TRBD2. The V gene's germline CDR1 is MNHEY and CDR2 SVGAGI. With V trimmed by 6 bases and J by 6 bases, 7 bases remained unmatched. This CDR3 has 14 amino acids. CDR3 sequence (DNA): TGTGCCAGCAGGTCCGCCGCGGGGGCCGGGGAGCTGTTTTTT. This translates into CASRSAAGAGELFF.

The CDR3 region is CASSQDFGRLARGYEQYF. CDR3 bases: TGCGCCAGCAGCCAAGATTTCGGGCGTCTTGCTCGGGGCTACGAGCAGTACTTC. The chain couples TRBV4-1 to TRBJ2-7; weak D call: TRBD2 (5 bases). There are 18 residues in the CDR3. Per the germline V gene, CDR1 is MGHRA and CDR2 is YSYEKL. V lost 0 bases and J lost 3, with 21 bases in between.

This clone occurred a few times. V and J are TRBV5-1 and TRBJ2-1; maybe TRBD2 (5 bases). The length of the CDR3 is 14 residues. V lost 2 bases, J lost 5 bases, and 11 bases lay in between. Per the germline V gene, CDR1 is SGHRS and CDR2 is YFSETQ. The CDR3 region is CASSFSGTDNEQFF. DNA for the CDR3: TGCGCCAGCAGCTTCAGCGGCACCGACAATGAGCAGTTCTTC.

J is TRBJ2-7 and V is TRBV11-2; TRBD1 might be the D (6 bases). Germline lookup yields CDR1 SGHAT and CDR2 FQNNGV. This CDR3 has 11 amino acids. Between the trimmed V and J ends, which lost 4 bases and 11 bases, there was a span of 12 bases. This CDR3 reads CASSSGHGEYF. The CDR3 DNA reads TGTGCCAGCAGCTCGGGACACGGAGAGTACTTC.

This clone was counted a few times. The chain uses TRBV4-3 and TRBJ1-5, with 8 nucleotides matching TRBD1. CDR1 and CDR2 (germline): LGHNA, YSLEER. This CDR3 has 15 amino acids. V lost 0 bases to trimming and J lost 6 bases; unmatched junction nucleotides: 4. CDR3 residues: CASSQERTGGQPQHF. Here the CDR3 DNA reads TGCGCCAGCAGCCAAGAACGAACAGGGGGTCAGCCCCAGCATTTT.

The chain couples TRBV5-1 to TRBJ2-3, with TRBD1 as a possible D gene (6 bases). This CDR3 comprises 16 residues. Germline CDR1 SGHRS, CDR2 YFSETQ. With 0 bases removed from V and 4 bases from J, the gap between germline ends came to 15 bases. In nucleotides, the CDR3 is TGCGCCAGCAGCTTGGAGTTTCGGGCAGGGGCAGATACGCAGTATTTT. It is translated as CASSLEFRAGADTQYF.

The CDR3 reads CASSVRGGIGYTF. For the CDR3, the DNA is TGTGCCAGCAGTGTGAGGGGGGGGATCGGCTACACCTTC. The chain couples TRBV6-1 to TRBJ1-2; maybe TRBD1 (6 bases). The CDR3 consists of 13 residues. Germline CDR1 reads MNHNS; CDR2 reads SASEGT. V lost 4 bases and J 8 bases, leaving 14 bases between the germline ends.

This chain joins TRBV7-9 and TRBJ2-2, with a tentative D call TRBD1 (5 bases). Trimming took 6 bases from V and 7 from J, leaving 9 bases between them. Germline V gene sequence: CDR1 SEHNR, CDR2 FQNEAQ (reference sequence). CDR3 length: 12 amino acids. CDR3 DNA sequence: TGTGCCAGCAGTAAGCAGGGCGGGGAGCTGTTTTTT. Encoded protein: CASSKQGGELFF. Drawing the rest from reference TRBV7-9 and TRBJ2-2, the complete variable domain is DTGVSQNPRHKITKRGQNVTFRCDPISEHNRLYWYRQTLGQGPEFLTYFQNEAQLEKSRLLSDRFSAERPKGSFSTLEIQRTEQGDSAMYLCASSKQGGELFFGEGSRLTVL.

The gene calls are TRBV9 and TRBJ2-5; 10 bases are a match to TRBD2. The CDR3 loop spans 17 amino acids. V lost 0 bases, J lost 10 bases, and 15 bases stayed unmatched. From germline, CDR1 is SGDLS and CDR2 YYNGEE. The DNA of the CDR3 is TGTGCCAGCAGCGTAGGGATAGGAGCGGGGGGGATAGCGAGCCAGTACTTC. It is translated as CASSVGIGAGGIASQYF.

V and J are TRBV10-3 and TRBJ2-3; D ambiguous. V lost 5 bases and J lost 6, with 21 bases in between. There are 16 residues in the CDR3. The germline gives CDR1 ENHRY, CDR2 SYGVKD. CDR3 loop: CAISRSQPSISDTQYF. In DNA, the CDR3 is TGTGCCATCAGTCGGTCACAGCCCAGTATCTCCGATACGCAGTATTTT.

This clone showed up just a few times. The V and J genes are TRBV29-1 and TRBJ1-1, with no clear D. This CDR3 has 9 residues. Germline CDR1 is SQVTM and CDR2 is ANQGSEA. V lost 0 bases and J lost 11, with 4 bases in between. As DNA, the CDR3 is TGCAGCGTTGAAGAAGAGGCTTTCTTT. Its translation: CSVEEEAFF.

The CDR3 sequence is CAWDSPGGYTEAFF. The CDR3 DNA reads TGTGCCTGGGACTCACCGGGGGGCTACACTGAAGCTTTCTTT. The chain links TRBV30 to TRBJ1-1; D possibly corresponds to TRBD1 (6 bases). Germline CDR1 is GTSNPN and CDR2 is SVGIG (reference sequence). The CDR3 sequence is 14 residues long. The germline V and J ends were trimmed by 5 bases and 3 bases, with 16 bases remaining between them.

This clone was counted between two and nine times. The chain couples TRBV7-8 to TRBJ2-5, with a tentative D call TRBD2 (6 bases). This CDR3 is built from 15 residues. Trimming pared 0 bases from V and 4 bases from J, leaving 12 bases between. The germline V gene has CDR1 SGHVS and CDR2 FQNEAQ. Here the CDR3 DNA reads TGTGCCAGCAGCTTAGCGCGGCTAGCGAGAGAGACCCAGTACTTC. Translating it yields CASSLARLARETQYF.

This clone came up a few times. The chain links TRBV5-1 to TRBJ1-1, with TRBD1 as a possible D gene (5 bases). Germline lookup yields CDR1 SGHRS and CDR2 YFSETQ. This CDR3 contains 14 residues. V lost 0 bases to trimming and J lost 4 bases, with 10 bases between them. The chain's CDR3 is CASSLGSGFTEAFF. CDR3 DNA: TGCGCCAGCAGCTTGGGATCAGGGTTCACTGAAGCTTTCTTT.

The rearrangement joins TRBV4-3 to TRBJ2-7; maybe TRBD1 (5 bases). This CDR3 region has 17 residues. V was shortened by 3 bases and J by 3 bases, with 21 bases between the two germline ends. CDR1 is LGHNA and CDR2 is YSLEER in the germline V gene. CDR3 amino acids: CASSQKEGAYPNYEQYF. As DNA, the CDR3 is TGCGCCAGCAGCCAGAAAGAAGGGGCCTATCCCAACTACGAGCAGTACTTC.

This chain uses TRBV7-9 with TRBJ2-7, with D tentatively TRBD1 (5 bases). CDR3 size: 14 residues. The germline gives CDR1 SEHNR, CDR2 FQNEAQ (reference sequence). Trimming stripped 2 bases from V and 0 bases from J, with 8 bases between. CDR3 amino acids: CASSLLGHSYEQYF. Written as DNA, the CDR3 is TGTGCCAGCAGCTTACTCGGACACTCCTACGAGCAGTACTTC.

The chain recombines TRBV5-6 with TRBJ1-3, with 7 bases fitting TRBD1. This CDR3 spans 15 amino acids. V trimming: 4 bases; J trimming: 4 bases; junction bases outside the gene matches: 8. The V gene's germline CDR1 is SGHDT and CDR2 YYEEEE. The CDR3 DNA reads as TGTGCCAGCAGCCTGACAGGGTGGGAAGGAAACACCATATATTTT. This sequence encodes CASSLTGWEGNTIYF.

V usage is TRBV7-9 and J usage is TRBJ1-2; D unresolved. Germline assignment: CDR1 SEHNR and CDR2 FQNEAQ (reference sequence). This CDR3 has 13 residues. Trimming left V 4 bases short and J 7 bases short, with 13 bases between. The CDR3 DNA follows: TGTGCCAGCAGCTACGGGGTGGGTACTGGCTACACCTTC. This encodes CASSYGVGTGYTF. The variable domain in full, with the rest retrieved from reference TRBV7-9 and TRBJ1-2, is DTGVSQNPRHKITKRGQNVTFRCDPISEHNRLYWYRQTLGQGPEFLTYFQNEAQLEKSRLLSDRFSAERPKGSFSTLEIQRTEQGDSAMYLCASSYGVGTGYTFGSGTRLTVV.

This chain connects TRBV4-3 to TRBJ1-1; no definite D call. This CDR3 is built from 17 residues. Germline CDR1 is LGHNA and CDR2 is YSLEER. The germline V and J ends were trimmed by 0 bases and 1 base, with 15 bases remaining between them. DNA of the CDR3: TGCGCCAGCAGCCAAGAGAACCATCTAACTCGGAACACTGAAGCTTTCTTT. It codes for CASSQENHLTRNTEAFF.

J is TRBJ1-1 and V is TRBV7-3, with D perhaps matching TRBD1 (5 bases). The CDR3 extends over 14 amino acids. Trimming cost V 5 bases and J 5 bases, with 15 bases left between them. Germline CDR1 reads SGHTA; CDR2 reads FQGTGA. The CDR3 is CASSQGHLGTEAFF. The CDR3 DNA reads TGTGCCAGCAGCCAGGGCCACCTGGGAACTGAAGCTTTCTTT.